Shown below are 16 T cell receptor beta chains from a single sample sequenced in a study of graft-versus-host responses after intestinal transplantation (dated by TCRdb to the early 2020s). Library method: the immunoSEQ multiplex PCR assay. TCRdb took over this immuneACCESS table, retaining in-frame rearrangements with V and J assigned. Such tables are incomplete; in checked studies, under half of the missing clones stem from an unresolved V gene, and the remainder is unexplained. This sample is represented by about 18,000 clones; roughly 40% of them were singletons. Of the sample, about 0.9% is held by the ten largest clones. The time point label for this specimen denotes: cells obtained before transplantation from donor or recipient. The input for sequencing was alloreactive CD4+ T cells from a mixed lymphocyte reaction culture, taken before intestinal transplant. The cell subset or site label, read with the paper, signifies: CFSE-low proliferating T cells sorted from roughly six-day pre-transplant mixed lymphocyte reaction (GvH or HvG direction). These receptors all come from a human patient who received an intestinal transplant.

This clone was observed a few times. The gene calls are TRBV7-9 and TRBJ2-1, with D unresolved. The CDR3 spans 16 residues. The germline CDR1 and CDR2 sequences are SEHNR and FQNEAQ (reference sequence). Trimming took off 0 bases at V and 0 bases at J, with 9 bases between the two ends. This CDR3 is CASSLALRTSYNEQFF. The DNA for the CDR3 is TGTGCCAGCAGCTTAGCCCTCCGGACCTCCTACAATGAGCAGTTCTTC.

This clone came up a few times. This rearrangement joins TRBV4-1 to TRBJ1-6; TRBD1 might be the D (6 bases). Looked up from germline, CDR1 is MGHRA and CDR2 is YSYEKL. V shed 4 bases and J shed 3 bases, with 16 bases lying between them. The CDR3 runs to 17 residues. CDR3 in amino acids: CASSLSGVTGYNSPLHF. The CDR3 region has the DNA TGCGCCAGCAGCCTCTCAGGGGTTACCGGCTATAATTCACCCCTCCACTTT.

The chain is built from TRBV7-2 and TRBJ1-3, with D possibly TRBD1 on 6 matching bases. CDR1 and CDR2 (germline): SGHTA, FQGNSA. Trimming took 2 bases from V and 9 from J, leaving 14 bases between them. The CDR3 spans 14 residues. The CDR3 sequence: CASSLRTVRGTIYF. CDR3 nucleotide sequence: TGTGCCAGCAGCTTAAGGACAGTTAGGGGCACCATATATTTT.

This chain connects TRBV7-9 to TRBJ1-2; D uncertain. Trimming left V 5 bases short and J 2 bases short, with 15 bases between. CDR1 is SEHNR and CDR2 is FQNEAQ in the germline V gene (reference sequence). The CDR3 length is 15 residues. The CDR3 DNA reads TGTGCCAGCAGCCCTGACCCTCCTGAAAACTATGGCTACACCTTC. The encoded protein is CASSPDPPENYGYTF.

The chain has TRBV5-1 and TRBJ1-6; 9 nucleotides match TRBD1. This CDR3 has 15 residues. The V gene's germline CDR1 is SGHRS and CDR2 YFSETQ. Losses at the gene ends were 4 bases for V and 9 bases for J; bases not matched to a gene: 8. The CDR3 DNA reads as TGCGCCAGCAGCCCCGGAGGGACAGGGAGTTCACCCCTCCACTTT. Amino acids: CASSPGGTGSSPLHF.

The rearrangement joins TRBV5-5 to TRBJ1-4, with 7 bases matching TRBD1. The CDR3 runs 15 residues. Germline-derived CDR1 and CDR2 are SGHKS and YYEKEE (reference sequence). V shed 0 bases and J 6 bases; nucleotides not matched to a gene: 5. This CDR3 reads CASSLGGTADEKLFF. CDR3 bases: TGTGCCAGCAGCTTGGGGGGGACAGCCGATGAAAAACTGTTTTTT. The complete variable domain, with remaining parts taken from reference TRBV5-5 and TRBJ1-4, reads DAGVTQSPTHLIKTRGQQVTLRCSPISGHKSVSWYQQVLGQGPQFIFQYYEKEERGRGNFPDRFSARQFPNYSSELNVNALLLGDSALYLCASSLGGTADEKLFFGSGTQLSVL.

The rearrangement joins TRBV18 to TRBJ2-1; TRBD1 matches 10 bases. Trimming removed 3 bases from V and 15 bases from J; junction bases left unmatched: 8. Germline V gene sequence: CDR1 KGHSH, CDR2 LQKENI. This CDR3 contains 13 residues. The CDR3 region is CASSPEGQGLGFF. The CDR3 DNA follows: TGTGCCAGCTCACCGGAGGGACAGGGGCTTGGGTTCTTC.

This sequence joins TRBV2 and TRBJ2-3; D is undetermined. The CDR3 loop spans 16 amino acids. CDR1 is SNHLY, CDR2 FYNNEI, per germline. V was pared by 0 bases and J by 3 bases, with 13 bases between. CDR3: CASSEAPMGMTDTQYF. As DNA, the CDR3 is TGTGCCAGCAGTGAAGCCCCGATGGGTATGACAGATACGCAGTATTTT.

V gene TRBV11-2 combines with J gene TRBJ1-2, with 8 bases fitting TRBD1. The V gene's germline CDR1 is SGHAT and CDR2 FQNNGV. The trim removed 5 bases at V and 8 bases at J, leaving 7 bases unmatched. The CDR3 covers 13 residues. The CDR3 region is CASSDQGAVGYTF. CDR3 DNA: TGTGCCAGCAGCGACCAGGGGGCTGTAGGCTACACCTTC.

This clone was recorded a few times. The chain is built from TRBV13 and TRBJ1-4; tentative D call: TRBD1 (5 bases). The V and J ends lost 5 bases and 0 bases respectively, with 10 bases between them. CDR1 PRHDT and CDR2 FYEKMQ come from the germline V gene (reference sequence). This CDR3 is 15 amino acids long. As DNA, the CDR3 is TGTGCCAGCAGCACAGGACCTGCAACTAATGAAAAACTGTTTTTT. Residues: CASSTGPATNEKLFF.

The chain joins TRBV19 to TRBJ1-2; no definite D call. Germline CDR1 LNHDA, CDR2 SQIVND (reference sequence). The CDR3 is made up of 14 amino acids. Deletions cut 1 base from V and 0 bases from J, with 6 bases between. Written as DNA, the CDR3 is TGTGCCAGTAGTATAGGAGCCTCTAACTATGGCTACACCTTC. Translated: CASSIGASNYGYTF.

Relative to its sample, this clone is medium-sized. This chain uses TRBV19 with TRBJ1-5, with 7 bases fitting TRBD1. This CDR3 comprises 14 residues. In germline, CDR1 is LNHDA, CDR2 SQIVND (reference sequence). J gave up 6 bases and V 4 bases, and 6 bases lay outside the gene matches. CDR3 amino acids: CASSTRTGGQPQHF. CDR3 bases: TGTGCCAGTAGTACAAGGACAGGCGGTCAGCCCCAGCATTTT.

This chain joins TRBV11-2 and TRBJ1-1, with 7 bases fitting TRBD1. CDR3 length: 12 residues. Germline trimming cut 5 bases from V and 7 bases from J; bases unmatched to any gene: 4. Germline CDR1 and CDR2: SGHAT and FQNNGV. The CDR3 nucleotides are TGTGCCAGCAGCACAAACAGGGGTGAAGCTTTCTTT. Its translation: CASSTNRGEAFF.

The V call is TRBV5-4, the J call TRBJ1-2; 9 nucleotides line up with TRBD1. This CDR3 region has 15 residues. Germline V gives CDR1 SGHNT, CDR2 YYREEE (reference sequence). Germline trimming cut 4 bases from V and 2 bases from J; bases unmatched to any gene: 6. The CDR3: CASSPGTGPNYGYTF. CDR3 sequence (DNA): TGTGCCAGCAGCCCGGGGACAGGGCCGAACTATGGCTACACCTTC.

The gene calls are TRBV4-2 and TRBJ1-1; D is unclear. Germline CDR1 and CDR2: LGHNA and YNFKEQ. V gave up 3 bases and J gave up 6 bases, with 14 bases separating them. The CDR3 is 14 residues long. CDR3 coding DNA: TGTGCCAGCAGCCATAGTGGTCCCCTTCCTGAAGCTTTCTTT. It is translated as CASSHSGPLPEAFF.

This clone was found a few times. This CDR3 is CASSPPMNTEAFF. In DNA, the CDR3 is TGTGCCAGCTCACCGCCTATGAACACTGAAGCTTTCTTT. The genes are TRBV18 and TRBJ1-1; D is unresolved. V gave up 3 bases and J gave up 0 bases, with 5 bases separating them. The length of the CDR3 is 13 residues. The V gene's germline CDR1 is KGHSH and CDR2 LQKENI.